Each of the 13 T cell receptor beta chains below was sequenced from the same sample in a study of blood T cell repertoires in COVID-19. Produced via immunoSEQ multiplex PCR; TCRdb's table is partial and in-frame only. The data show roughly 80,000 clones, about 88% seen once. Input material: peripheral blood. Receptor source: a human donor in a cohort sampled during active COVID-19.

This clone was observed once. The chain uses TRBV10-3 and TRBJ1-2, with 9 bases identical to TRBD1. Germline CDR1 ENHRY, CDR2 SYGVKD. The CDR3 covers 16 residues. Trimming cost V 6 bases and J 1 base; bases outside gene matches: 9. The CDR3 coding sequence is TGTGCCATCAGCCGGCCGAACAGGGGGCTTAACTATGGCTACACCTTC. This translates into CAISRPNRGLNYGYTF.

This clone has more than one count but fewer than ten. The chain carries TRBV6-5 and TRBJ2-7, with 12 positions matching TRBD2. The CDR3 length is 14 residues. The J segment lost 3 bases and the V segment lost 6 bases, leaving 3 bases of the junction unmatched. Germline CDR1 MNHEY, CDR2 SVGAGI. CDR3 in amino acids: CASRATSGGYEQYF. DNA of the CDR3: TGTGCCAGCAGAGCGACTAGCGGGGGCTACGAGCAGTACTTC.

This clone appeared a single time. The V gene is TRBV27, the J gene TRBJ2-7, with D maybe TRBD2 (5 bases). The germline CDR1 and CDR2 sequences are MNHEY and SMNVEV (reference sequence). With 3 bases removed from V and 5 bases from J, the gap between germline ends came to 11 bases. The CDR3 extends over 13 amino acids. The CDR3 protein is CASSFRRGNEQYF. For the CDR3, the DNA is TGTGCCAGCAGTTTCCGTAGAGGGAACGAGCAGTACTTC.

This clone was picked up many times. The V and J genes are TRBV3-1 (or the pseudogene TRBV3-2) and TRBJ2-5; possible D gene TRBD1, 6 bases. The CDR3 length is 17 residues. In germline, CDR1 is LGHDT, CDR2 YNNKEL (reference sequence). Trimming stripped 2 bases from V and 5 bases from J, with 21 bases between. The CDR3 region is CASSQWGDRKKRETQYF. In DNA form, the CDR3 reads TGTGCCAGCAGCCAATGGGGAGACAGGAAAAAGAGGGAGACCCAGTACTTC.

V usage is TRBV29-1 and J usage is TRBJ1-2; D possibly corresponds to TRBD1 (6 bases). Germline loops: CDR1 SQVTM, CDR2 ANQGSEA. The CDR3 has 16 amino acids. The V end lost 1 base, the J end lost 0 bases, and 15 bases lay between the germline ends. Here the CDR3 reads CSVEGVLDRANYGYTF. In nucleotides, the CDR3 is TGCAGCGTTGAAGGGGTTTTGGACAGAGCTAACTATGGCTACACCTTC.

The J gene is TRBJ2-7, the V gene TRBV5-5; D perhaps matches TRBD1 (6 bases). Germline V gives CDR1 SGHKS, CDR2 YYEKEE (reference sequence). This CDR3 contains 13 residues. V dropped 7 bases and J dropped 2 bases, with 13 bases sitting between them. DNA for the CDR3: TGTGCCAGCCGAATGGCAGGGGCCTACGAGCAGTACTTC. As protein: CASRMAGAYEQYF.

The table lists this clone with a few counts. The V and J genes are TRBV7-9 and TRBJ1-5; possibly TRBD1 for D (6 bases). CDR1 and CDR2 (germline): SEHNR, FQNEAQ (reference sequence). The ends were cut back, 5 bases at V and 4 bases at J, with 12 bases in the middle. The CDR3 length is 14 residues. CDR3 sequence: CASSKDSSNQPQHF. For the CDR3, the DNA is TGTGCCAGCAGCAAGGACAGCTCTAATCAGCCCCAGCATTTT. Based on the CDR3 plus reference TRBV7-9 and TRBJ1-5, the full variable domain is DTGVSQNPRHKITKRGQNVTFRCDPISEHNRLYWYRQTLGQGPEFLTYFQNEAQLEKSRLLSDRFSAERPKGSFSTLEIQRTEQGDSAMYLCASSKDSSNQPQHFGDGTRLSIL.

A few counts support this clone. This rearrangement joins TRBV5-1 to TRBJ2-1, with D perhaps matching TRBD2 (6 bases). Germline V gene sequence: CDR1 SGHRS, CDR2 YFSETQ. The CDR3 extends over 15 amino acids. Trimming cost V 2 bases and J 7 bases, with 16 bases left between them. DNA of the CDR3: TGCGCCAGCAGCTTCCGGGTGGGGGAGGAGAATGAGCAGTTCTTC. Protein sequence: CASSFRVGEENEQFF.

This clone was detected once. This sequence joins TRBV9 and TRBJ1-1, with 8 bases that match TRBD1. This CDR3 has 15 residues. The V and J ends lost 0 bases and 4 bases, in that order; junction bases with no gene match: 5. Germline CDR1 SGDLS, CDR2 YYNGEE. The CDR3 nucleotides are TGTGCCAGCAGCGTAGACCAGGGGGCGTCCACTGAAGCTTTCTTT. It yields the protein CASSVDQGASTEAFF.

This clone has a handful of counts. CDR3 protein: CASSNSANTGELFF. The CDR3 DNA is TGTGCCAGCAGCAACTCCGCGAACACCGGGGAGCTGTTTTTT. The chain uses TRBV7-6 and TRBJ2-2; no reliable D call. The CDR3 has 14 residues. V was shortened by 5 bases and J by 0 bases, with 7 bases between the two germline ends. The germline V gene encodes CDR1 SGHVS and CDR2 FNYEAQ. Drawing the rest from reference TRBV7-6 and TRBJ2-2, the complete variable domain is GAGVSQSPRYKVTKRGQDVALRCDPISGHVSLYWYRQALGQGPEFLTYFNYEAQQDKSGLPNDRFSAERPEGSISTLTIQRTEQRDSAMYRCASSNSANTGELFFGEGSRLTVL.

A few counts support this clone. The rearrangement uses TRBV5-1 and TRBJ1-1; weak D call: TRBD1 (6 bases). The CDR3 consists of 16 residues. V shed 0 bases and J shed 0 bases, with 12 bases lying between them. CDR1 is SGHRS, CDR2 YFSETQ, per germline. As DNA, the CDR3 is TGCGCCAGCAGCTTGGGAAGGGACAACCTGAACACTGAAGCTTTCTTT. Residues: CASSLGRDNLNTEAFF.

This chain uses TRBV5-8 with TRBJ2-3; 8 bases agree with TRBD1. The CDR3 runs to 15 residues. J was trimmed by 6 bases and V by 0 bases; bases with no gene match: 6. Looked up from germline, CDR1 is SGHTS and CDR2 is YDEGEE. CDR3 coding DNA: TGTGCCAGCAGCTTGGGGACAGGGACCGAGGATACGCAGTATTTT. This translates into CASSLGTGTEDTQYF.

The J gene is TRBJ2-1, the V gene TRBV28; weak D call: TRBD1 (6 bases). The V and J ends lost 5 bases and 10 bases respectively, with 21 bases between them. Per germline, CDR1 MDHEN and CDR2 SYDVKM. CDR3 length equals 15 residues. DNA for the CDR3: TGTGCCAGCAGTGCAAGTCCCGGGACACGTCCCGAGCAGTTCTTC. It codes for CASSASPGTRPEQFF.